The rows below give T cell receptor beta chains drawn from one sample of a study of blood T cell repertoires in COVID-19. Assay: immunoSEQ multiplex PCR; the TCRdb copy retains only in-frame clones and omits some. The sample holds 95,000 to 150,000 clones; 90% are singletons and the top ten take 3.8%. The sample taken for sequencing was peripheral blood. The receptors shown here come from a woman in her sixties or seventies with COVID-19, enrolled during active disease. CDR3s include the opening cysteine and the closing phenylalanine or tryptophan. Each record gives: CDR3 DNA, CDR3 protein, clone size, D gene, J gene, V gene. D genes are given only for firm matches. Clone size appears in some rows only: once, few, many, or a class for an expanded clone.

CDR3nt: TGCAGTGCGCTACAGGGTTGGGAGCAGTACTTC
CDR3aa: CSALQGWEQYF
abundance: NA
d_gene: NA
j_gene: TRBJ2-7
v_gene: TRBV20-1

CDR3nt: TGTGCCAGCAGCGCGCCGGGGAGAGATACGCAGTATTTT
CDR3aa: CASSAPGRDTQYF
abundance: NA
d_gene: NA
j_gene: TRBJ2-3
v_gene: TRBV6-6

CDR3nt: TGTGCCAGCTCAAGTGGCAGGGCGGCAGGGGCCAACGTCCTGACTTTC
CDR3aa: CASSSGRAAGANVLTF
abundance: NA
d_gene: NA
j_gene: TRBJ2-6
v_gene: TRBV18

CDR3nt: TGTGCCTGGAGTGGCGGGGGGGGCCACACAGATACGCAGTATTTT
CDR3aa: CAWSGGGGHTDTQYF
abundance: NA
d_gene: TRBD2
j_gene: TRBJ2-3
v_gene: TRBV30

CDR3nt: TGTGCCAGCGGAGGAAGGGGGTCCTACAATGAGCAGTTCTTC
CDR3aa: CASGGRGSYNEQFF
abundance: NA
d_gene: NA
j_gene: TRBJ2-1
v_gene: TRBV28

CDR3nt: TGCGCCAGCAGCCATGATTCCGGGACAGGGGGTGGCGGGGAGCTGTTTTTT
CDR3aa: CASSHDSGTGGGGELFF
abundance: NA
d_gene: TRBD1
j_gene: TRBJ2-2
v_gene: TRBV4-3

CDR3nt: TGTGCCAGCAGCTTATACGTGTCGGTGAGTGAGCAGTTCTTC
CDR3aa: CASSLYVSVSEQFF
abundance: NA
d_gene: NA
j_gene: TRBJ2-1
v_gene: TRBV13

CDR3nt: TGTGCCAGCAGCCTTACAGGGAATACCCAGCATTTT
CDR3aa: CASSLTGNTQHF
abundance: NA
d_gene: NA
j_gene: TRBJ1-5
v_gene: TRBV12-3/TRBV12-4

CDR3nt: TGTGCCAGCAGTCTAAACGGACTCCTCGAGACCCAGTACTTC
CDR3aa: CASSLNGLLETQYF
abundance: NA
d_gene: NA
j_gene: TRBJ2-5
v_gene: TRBV7-3

CDR3nt: TGTGCCAGCTCCCCGGGACAGGTTAACTATGGCTACACCTTC
CDR3aa: CASSPGQVNYGYTF
abundance: NA
d_gene: TRBD1
j_gene: TRBJ1-2
v_gene: TRBV18

CDR3nt: TGTGCCAGCAGTCTAGACAGGGTCGGATACGAGCAGTACTTC
CDR3aa: CASSLDRVGYEQYF
abundance: NA
d_gene: TRBD1
j_gene: TRBJ2-7
v_gene: TRBV6-2/TRBV6-3

CDR3nt: TGTGCCAGCAGCCGGGGAGGGGATCAGCCCCAGCATTTT
CDR3aa: CASSRGGDQPQHF
abundance: NA
d_gene: NA
j_gene: TRBJ1-5
v_gene: TRBV5-5

CDR3nt: TGTGCCAGTAGTATCCTCGGGAGGGGGGGCAGTTCACCCCTCCACTTT
CDR3aa: CASSILGRGGSSPLHF
abundance: once
d_gene: NA
j_gene: TRBJ1-6
v_gene: TRBV19

CDR3nt: TGTGCCAGCAGCCCGACAGGGGGCGCCCATGGCTACACCTTC
CDR3aa: CASSPTGGAHGYTF
abundance: NA
d_gene: TRBD1
j_gene: TRBJ1-2
v_gene: TRBV7-2

CDR3nt: TGTGCCAGCTCACCAAAGAGATCAGCGCATGAGCAGTTCTTC
CDR3aa: CASSPKRSAHEQFF
abundance: NA
d_gene: NA
j_gene: TRBJ2-1
v_gene: TRBV18

CDR3nt: TGTGCCAGCAGCTGGTGGGGGGAGCAAGAGACCCAGTACTTC
CDR3aa: CASSWWGEQETQYF
abundance: NA
d_gene: NA
j_gene: TRBJ2-5
v_gene: TRBV11-2